This paragraph covers one T cell receptor beta chain sequence. Antigen: not known. TCRdb processed the reads anew with MiXCR; each CDR3 protein has one entry. The repertoire holds approximately 8,600 distinct CDR3 sequences, with 16% as singletons. This CDR3 contains 16 residues. V lost 1 base to trimming and J lost 5 bases, with 15 bases between them. CDR1 is SEHNR, CDR2 FQNEAQ, per germline (reference sequence). This specimen comes from a study of liver allograft versus peripheral blood T cells. About the study: Comparative analysis was performed on T cell receptor repertoires from transplanted livers and from recipients' peripheral blood. Whole-study results and caveats: Intragraft liver T cell receptor repertoires reportedly differed from peripheral blood repertoires.

The V gene is TRBV7-9, the J gene TRBJ1-3, with D possibly matching TRBD1 (6 bases). This TCR derives from a human patient who had a liver transplant. A share of the T cells may be of graft donor origin. In nucleotides, the CDR3 is TGTGCCAGCAGCTTAGGCGTGGGGGGCAAAAGAAACACCATATATTTT. Protein product: CASSLGVGGKRNTIYF.